The 20 T cell receptor beta chains below were found in one sample sequenced in a study of blood T cell repertoires in COVID-19. Sequenced by immunoSEQ multiplex PCR; TCRdb stores in-frame clones only, minus some. This table holds tens of thousands of clones, roughly 86% found once. The sample was peripheral blood. These receptors originate from a woman of 80 years or more with acute or convalescent COVID-19.

The chain links TRBV9 to TRBJ1-1; D is uncertain. The CDR3 has 12 amino acids. Germline-derived CDR1 and CDR2 are SGDLS and YYNGEE. Trimming shortened V by 4 bases and J by 4 bases, and 8 bases separated the two germline ends. The CDR3 DNA sequence: TGTGCCAGCAGCCCCTACGGCACTGAAGCTTTCTTT. Its protein product is CASSPYGTEAFF. Looking up the rest from reference TRBV9 and TRBJ1-1 gives the full variable domain: DSGVTQTPKHLITATGQRVTLRCSPRSGDLSVYWYQQSLDQGLQFLIQYYNGEERAKGNILERFSAQQFPDLHSELNLSSLELGDSALYFCASSPYGTEAFFGQGTRLTVV.

J is TRBJ2-1 and V is TRBV10-3; 9 bases are a match to TRBD2. Germline CDR1 is ENHRY and CDR2 is SYGVKD. The V segment lost 1 base and the J segment 4 bases; nucleotides outside the gene matches: 14. The CDR3 is 19 amino acids. In DNA form, the CDR3 reads TGTGCCATCAGTGAGTTTGGTAGCGGGAGCGCGGGGGGATACAATGAGCAGTTCTTC. This encodes CAISEFGSGSAGGYNEQFF.

This clone has a handful of counts. J is TRBJ1-4 and V is TRBV15, with D perhaps TRBD1 (6 bases). V dropped 4 bases and J dropped 2 bases, with 11 bases sitting between them. CDR1 is LNHNV, CDR2 YYDKDF, per germline (reference sequence). The CDR3 consists of 15 residues. The CDR3 DNA reads as TGTGCCACCAGCACCTCAACAGGGACTAATGAAAAACTGTTTTTT. It encodes CATSTSTGTNEKLFF.

The chain combines TRBV5-8 with TRBJ1-5; 8 bases match TRBD1. The CDR3 is made up of 15 amino acids. Germline CDR1 and CDR2: SGHTS and YDEGEE. The V and J ends lost 0 bases and 7 bases, in that order; junction bases with no gene match: 6. The CDR3 DNA follows: TGTGCCAGCAGCTTGGAAGGGACAGGTGGGCAGCCCCAGCATTTT. Translation gives CASSLEGTGGQPQHF. The entire variable domain, with the rest obtained from reference TRBV5-8 and TRBJ1-5, is as follows: EAGVTQSPTHLIKTRGQQATLRCSPISGHTSVYWYQQALGLGLQFLLWYDEGEERNRGNFPPRFSGRQFPNYSSELNVNALELEDSALYLCASSLEGTGGQPQHFGDGTRLSIL.

The genes are TRBV19 and TRBJ1-5, with 9 bases identical to TRBD1. The V gene's germline CDR1 is LNHDA and CDR2 SQIVND (reference sequence). V lost 4 bases and J lost 1; bases outside the gene matches: 2. The CDR3 length is 15 residues. CDR3 sequence: CASSTTGGSNQPQHF. The CDR3 DNA reads TGTGCCAGTAGTACCACAGGGGGCAGCAATCAGCCCCAGCATTTT.

The chain carries TRBV5-1 and TRBJ1-2; D call uncertain. Looked up from germline, CDR1 is SGHRS and CDR2 is YFSETQ. Trimming removed 1 base from V and 3 bases from J, with 4 bases in between. The CDR3 has 12 amino acids. The CDR3 bases are TGCGCCAGCAGCTTGCCAGACTATGGCTACACCTTC. As protein: CASSLPDYGYTF. The full variable domain, completed using reference TRBV5-1 and TRBJ1-2, is KAGVTQTPRYLIKTRGQQVTLSCSPISGHRSVSWYQQTPGQGLQFLFEYFSETQRNKGNFPGRFSGRQFSNSRSEMNVSTLELGDSALYLCASSLPDYGYTFGSGTRLTVV.

V and J are TRBV19 and TRBJ2-7, with 10 bases that match TRBD1. With 6 bases clipped from V and 2 bases from J, the junction kept 4 bases outside the gene matches. CDR3 length: 14 residues. Germline V CDR1 and CDR2: LNHDA, SQIVND (reference sequence). The CDR3 nucleotides read TGTGCCAGTAGACAGGACAGGGGGACCTACGAGCAGTACTTC. It yields the protein CASRQDRGTYEQYF.

The chain is built from TRBV5-8 and TRBJ2-7; 9 bases are a match to TRBD1. The CDR3 length is 18 residues. Germline CDR1 reads SGHTS; CDR2 reads YDEGEE. J lost 4 bases, V lost 2 bases, and 16 bases had no gene match. CDR3 nucleotide sequence: TGTGCCAGCAGCTTCGACAGGGGGGTTGTAGGCACGCTGTACGAGCAGTACTTC. Its protein is CASSFDRGVVGTLYEQYF.

This clone showed up just a few times. The chain links TRBV7-9 to TRBJ2-3; the D gene is possibly TRBD1 (5 bases). The CDR3 length is 15 residues. Per germline, CDR1 SEHNR and CDR2 FQNEAQ (reference sequence). Between the trimmed V and J ends, which lost 6 bases and 2 bases, there was a span of 15 bases. The DNA of the CDR3 is TGTGCCAGCAGGGTTCTTTGGGGCCACACAGATACGCAGTATTTT. Translated, it gives CASRVLWGHTDTQYF.

V gene TRBV20-1 combines with J gene TRBJ2-7; 7 bases are shared with TRBD2. CDR3 size: 17 residues. V lost 3 bases to trimming and J lost 4 bases; unmatched junction nucleotides: 18. Per the germline V gene, CDR1 is DFQATT and CDR2 is SNEGSKA (reference sequence). DNA for the CDR3: TGCAGTGCTAGTCCATCTAGCGGAGCTGCCCCTTTTTACGAGCAGTACTTC. Its protein is CSASPSSGAAPFYEQYF.

The rearrangement uses TRBV3-1 (or the pseudogene TRBV3-2) and TRBJ2-7; 9 positions match TRBD2. This CDR3 comprises 15 residues. With 2 bases clipped from V and 6 bases from J, the junction kept 8 bases outside the gene matches. Germline CDR1 and CDR2: LGHDT and YNNKEL (reference sequence). For the CDR3, the DNA is TGTGCCAGCAGCCAATCGGCGGGAGGGCCGACCGAGCAGTACTTC. Protein sequence: CASSQSAGGPTEQYF.

This chain connects TRBV7-8 to TRBJ1-5, with D unresolved. Trimming removed 5 bases from V and 2 bases from J, with 10 bases in between. The CDR3 extends over 14 amino acids. From germline, CDR1 is SGHVS and CDR2 FQNEAQ. The CDR3 nucleotides read TGTGCCAGCAGCGTAAAAGGAGGCAATCAGCCCCAGCATTTT. Its translation is CASSVKGGNQPQHF.

The chain has TRBV15 and TRBJ2-5; 8 bases line up with TRBD1. After removal of 0 bases from V and 7 bases from J, the junction contained 4 bases not matched to a gene. Germline V CDR1 and CDR2: LNHNV, YYDKDF (reference sequence). The CDR3 totals 14 residues. The CDR3 spells CATSREQGDGTQYF. DNA for the CDR3: TGTGCCACCAGCAGAGAACAGGGGGACGGGACCCAGTACTTC.

The chain uses TRBV28 and TRBJ1-2; 7 nucleotides line up with TRBD1. The junction had 7 bases not matched to a gene; V was cut back by 7 bases and J by 2 bases. The CDR3 covers 14 residues. From germline, CDR1 is MDHEN and CDR2 SYDVKM. In nucleotides, the CDR3 is TGTGCCAGCACCGACGGGACAGCAAACTATGGCTACACCTTC. Protein: CASTDGTANYGYTF.

The sample holds a few counts of this clone. This rearrangement joins TRBV5-6 to TRBJ1-6, with 9 bases lining up with TRBD1. CDR1 and CDR2 from the germline V gene are SGHDT and YYEEEE. The V and J ends lost 3 bases and 9 bases, in that order; junction bases with no gene match: 7. The CDR3 contains 15 residues. CDR3 sequence reads: CASSWGQGNASPLHF. The CDR3, as DNA: TGTGCCAGCAGCTGGGGACAGGGAAATGCTTCACCCCTCCACTTT. Filled out from reference TRBV5-6 and TRBJ1-6, the complete variable domain reads DAGVTQSPTHLIKTRGQQVTLRCSPKSGHDTVSWYQQALGQGPQFIFQYYEEEERQRGNFPDRFSGHQFPNYSSELNVNALLLGDSALYLCASSWGQGNASPLHFGNGTRLTVT.

The gene calls are TRBV7-2 and TRBJ2-3; 7 nucleotides align to TRBD2. The germline CDR1 and CDR2 sequences are SGHTA and FQGNSA. The CDR3 length is 15 residues. The V segment lost 3 bases and the J segment 2 bases; nucleotides outside the gene matches: 5. CDR3 region: CASSFSGMNTDTQYF. The CDR3, as DNA: TGTGCCAGCAGCTTCAGCGGGATGAACACAGATACGCAGTATTTT.

The chain employs TRBV6-4 and TRBJ1-1; D is possibly TRBD1 (5 bases). Germline V gene lookup returns CDR1 MRHNA and CDR2 SNTAGT. The V end lost 3 bases, the J end lost 4 bases, and 15 bases lay between the germline ends. The CDR3 is 15 amino acids. The CDR3 DNA reads TGTGCCAGCAGTGAAAATTGGGGAGGGGCCACTGAAGCTTTCTTT. Residues: CASSENWGGATEAFF.

The rearrangement links TRBV28 to TRBJ2-7; possible D gene TRBD2, 7 bases. This CDR3 is 15 amino acids long. Germline-derived CDR1 and CDR2 are MDHEN and SYDVKM. Trimming removed 3 bases from V and 3 bases from J, with 15 bases in between. The CDR3 sequence is CASSLGGAGSYEQYF. Written as DNA, the CDR3 is TGTGCCAGCAGTTTGGGGGGGGCGGGGAGCTACGAGCAGTACTTC.

The chain combines TRBV10-2 with TRBJ1-5; 11 nucleotides line up with TRBD1. The CDR3 length is 13 residues. J gave up 6 bases and V 6 bases, and 1 base lay outside the gene matches. CDR1 is WSHSY, CDR2 SAAADI, per germline. This chain's CDR3 is CASRGTGGQPQHF. For the CDR3, the DNA is TGCGCCAGCAGGGGGACAGGGGGTCAGCCCCAGCATTTT.

The V call is TRBV23-1, the J call TRBJ2-7, with TRBD2 matching 8 bases. TRBV23-1 is marked as an open reading frame, function uncertain. With 1 base clipped from V and 6 bases from J, the junction kept 11 bases outside the gene matches. The CDR3 totals 16 residues. DNA for the CDR3: TGCGCCAGCAGTCAATACTACCGGGAGGGAGCCTGCGAGCAGTACTTC. This encodes CASSQYYREGACEQYF.